Many counts were recorded for the clone carrying this TCR beta chain. Antigen specificity is unknown. Deletions cut 2 bases from V and 8 bases from J, with 15 bases between. The germline V gene has CDR1 SGHDN and CDR2 FVKESK. The CDR3 sequence is 14 residues long. This record comes from a study of beta chain bispecific antibodies for T cell cancers. Study-wide background: Surface TRBV12 (TRBV12-3) was on Jurkat, TRBV5-5 on HPB-ALL.

Clonotype quantities came from unique molecular identifier barcode counts. From the 5' RACE reads, TCRdb called clonotypes with MiXCR, one entry per CDR3 protein. The repertoire holds more than 20,000 distinct CDR3 sequences, approximately 2% seen once, with about 4.8% in the top ten. T cells were expanded from blood mononuclear cells for approximately 3 days with anti-CD3 OKT3 or CD3/CD28 beads. The study's findings and limits: Versus anti-CD19, anti-TRBV12 exposure cut the TRBV12-3 share of TRBV signal by more than 98%. Normal T cells contributed less of the targeted TRBV signal than the leukemia cells did.

Sequenced here: healthy donor T cells cultured with leukemia cells, sampled from a culture containing a bispecific antibody targeting TCR Vbeta12. This TCR was sampled from a human donor in good health. Some clones in this sample may be carry-over from other donors' samples. The rearrangement uses TRBV14 and TRBJ2-5, with D possibly TRBD1 on 5 matching bases. The CDR3 DNA reads as TGTGCCAGCAGCCAAACAGGAGCCTTAGGTACCCAGTACTTC. It yields the protein CASSQTGALGTQYF.